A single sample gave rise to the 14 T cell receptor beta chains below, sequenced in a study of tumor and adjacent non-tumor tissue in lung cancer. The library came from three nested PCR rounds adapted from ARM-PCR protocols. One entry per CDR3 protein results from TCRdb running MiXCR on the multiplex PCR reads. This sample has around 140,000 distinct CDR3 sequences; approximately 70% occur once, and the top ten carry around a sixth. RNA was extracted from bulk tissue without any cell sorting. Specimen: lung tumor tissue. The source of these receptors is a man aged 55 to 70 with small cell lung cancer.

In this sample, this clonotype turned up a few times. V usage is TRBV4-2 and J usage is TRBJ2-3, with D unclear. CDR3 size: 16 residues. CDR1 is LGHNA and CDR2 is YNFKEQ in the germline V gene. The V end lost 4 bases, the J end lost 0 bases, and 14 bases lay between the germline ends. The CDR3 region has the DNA TGTGCCAGCAGCCCACCAAGACGCACTAGCACAGATACGCAGTATTTT. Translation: CASSPPRRTSTDTQYF.

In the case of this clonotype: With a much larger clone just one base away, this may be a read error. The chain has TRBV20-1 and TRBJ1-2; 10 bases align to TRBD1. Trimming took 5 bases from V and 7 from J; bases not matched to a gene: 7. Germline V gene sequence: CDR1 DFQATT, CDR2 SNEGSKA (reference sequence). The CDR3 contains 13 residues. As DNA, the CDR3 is TGCAGTGCTCTACCGGGACAGGGGACTGGCTACACCTTC. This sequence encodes CSALPGQGTGYTF.

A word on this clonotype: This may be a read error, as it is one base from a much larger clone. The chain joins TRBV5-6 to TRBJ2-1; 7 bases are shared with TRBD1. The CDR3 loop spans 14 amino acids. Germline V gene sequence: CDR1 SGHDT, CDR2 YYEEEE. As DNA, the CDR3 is TGTACCAGCAGCTTGGGGAGAGGGGGCGCGGAGCAGTTCTTC. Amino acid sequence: CTSSLGRGGAEQFF.

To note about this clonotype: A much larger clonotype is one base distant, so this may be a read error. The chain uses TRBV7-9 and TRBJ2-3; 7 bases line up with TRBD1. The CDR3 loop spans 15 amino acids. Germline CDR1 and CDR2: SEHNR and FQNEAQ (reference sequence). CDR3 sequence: CTSSTGDRATDTQYF. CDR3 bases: TGTACCAGCAGTACCGGAGACAGGGCCACAGATACGCAGTATTTT.

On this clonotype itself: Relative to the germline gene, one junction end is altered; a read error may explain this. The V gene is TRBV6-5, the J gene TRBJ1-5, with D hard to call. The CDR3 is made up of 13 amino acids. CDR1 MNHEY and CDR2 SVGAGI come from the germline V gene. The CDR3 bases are TGTGCCAGCAGATCGGGGAGCAAACAGCCCCAGCATTTT. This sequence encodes CASRSGSKQPQHF.

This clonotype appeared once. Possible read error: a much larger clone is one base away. The CDR3 is CASSPILHVGGFGNTIYF. The CDR3, as DNA: TGTGCCAGCAGTCCAATTCTTCATGTCGGCGGTTTTGGAAACACCATATATTTT. This sequence joins TRBV6-2 or TRBV6-3 and TRBJ1-3; D remains ambiguous. The V gene lost 5 bases and the J gene lost 3 bases, with 23 bases spanning the gap. The CDR3 length is 18 residues. CDR1 is MNHEY and CDR2 is SVGEGT in the germline V gene.

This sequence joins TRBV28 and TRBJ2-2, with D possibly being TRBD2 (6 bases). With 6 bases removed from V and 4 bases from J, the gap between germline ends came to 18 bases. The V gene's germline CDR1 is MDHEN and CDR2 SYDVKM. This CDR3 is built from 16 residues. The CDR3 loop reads CASSPHAGLFTGELFF. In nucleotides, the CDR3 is TGTGCCAGCAGCCCCCATGCGGGACTTTTCACCGGGGAGCTGTTTTTT.

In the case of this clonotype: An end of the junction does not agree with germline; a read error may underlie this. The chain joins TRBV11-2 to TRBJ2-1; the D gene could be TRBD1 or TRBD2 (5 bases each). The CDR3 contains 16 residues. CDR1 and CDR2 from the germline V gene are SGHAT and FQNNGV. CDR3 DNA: TGTGCCAGCAGCTACGGGACCCTGGGGTCCTACGATGAGCAATTCTTC. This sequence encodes CASSYGTLGSYDEQFF.

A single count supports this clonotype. The CDR3 loop is CASNLDRTGYEQYV. The CDR3 DNA reads TGTGCCAGCAACTTAGATCGCACGGGCTATGAGCAGTACGTC. The rearrangement joins TRBV11-2 to TRBJ2-7; unclear D gene. From germline, CDR1 is SGHAT and CDR2 FQNNGV. The CDR3 covers 14 residues.

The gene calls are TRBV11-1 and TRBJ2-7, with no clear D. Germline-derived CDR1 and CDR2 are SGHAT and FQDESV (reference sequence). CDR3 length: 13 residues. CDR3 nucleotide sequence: TGTGCCAGCAGCTTAGGCAGGACCAACGAGCGGTACGTC. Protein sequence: CASSLGRTNERYV.

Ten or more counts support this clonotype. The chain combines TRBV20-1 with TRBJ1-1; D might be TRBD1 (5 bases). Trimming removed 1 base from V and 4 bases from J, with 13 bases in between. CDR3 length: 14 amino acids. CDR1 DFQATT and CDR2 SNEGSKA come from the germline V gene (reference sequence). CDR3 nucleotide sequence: TGCAGTGCTAGAGGGTCGCTGGGGGGCACTGAAGCTTTCTTT. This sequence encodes CSARGSLGGTEAFF.

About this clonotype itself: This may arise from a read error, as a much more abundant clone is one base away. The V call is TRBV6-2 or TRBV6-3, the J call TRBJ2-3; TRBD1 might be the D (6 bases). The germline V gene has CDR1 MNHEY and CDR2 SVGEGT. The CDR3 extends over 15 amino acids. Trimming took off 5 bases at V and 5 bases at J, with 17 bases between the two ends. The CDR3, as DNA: TGTGCCAGCAGTCAGCTAGGGGTACAGGGAGATACGCAGTATTTT. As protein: CASSQLGVQGDTQYF.

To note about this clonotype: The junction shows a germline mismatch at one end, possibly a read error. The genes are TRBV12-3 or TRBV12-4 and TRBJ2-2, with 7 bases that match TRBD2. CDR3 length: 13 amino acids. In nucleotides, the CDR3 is TGTACCAGCGGGGCCTGTAACACCGGGGAGCTTTTTTTT. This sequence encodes CTSGACNTGELFF.

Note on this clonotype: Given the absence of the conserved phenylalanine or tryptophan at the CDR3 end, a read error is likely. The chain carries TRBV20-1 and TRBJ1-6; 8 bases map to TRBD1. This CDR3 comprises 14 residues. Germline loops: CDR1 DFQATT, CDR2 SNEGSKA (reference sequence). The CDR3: CSTRQGTLNSPLHS. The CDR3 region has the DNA TGCAGTACTAGACAGGGGACCCTAAATTCACCCCTCCACTCT.